The sequence of this TCR beta chain was determined in a study of radiation and T cells in renal cell carcinoma. Time point given: baseline pretreatment blood. Described treatment: 15 Gy SBRT to primary tumor, nephrectomy 4 weeks later. Assay used: immunoSEQ multiplex PCR; TCRdb lists only in-frame clones, some missing. Of approximately 110,000 clones listed, around 83% are singletons. The clonotype originates from a woman in her sixties with renal cell carcinoma. The specimen comprised blood, sampled from a patient whose treatment included radiotherapy and nephrectomy.

The CDR3 reads CASNQATAANGYTF. Written as DNA, the CDR3 is TGTGCCAGCAACCAAGCGACCGCGGCGAATGGCTACACCTTC. The chain has TRBV2 and TRBJ1-2; D unclear. This CDR3 region has 14 residues. V was pared by 7 bases and J by 6 bases, with 18 bases between. Germline V gene lookup returns CDR1 SNHLY and CDR2 FYNNEI.